The 14 T cell receptor beta chains given below trace back to one sample, sequenced in a study of metastatic and nonmetastatic thyroid tumors. TCRdb used MiXCR to call clones anew from the PCR reads. The sample lists around 27,000 clones, about a quarter occurring once. Patients were all untreated before their thyroid surgery. The sequenced sample consisted of blood. Source of these receptors: a female donor with papillary thyroid cancer or a benign thyroid nodule (not recorded which). Some clones in this sample may be carry-over from other donors' samples.

This clone showed up just a few times. V gene TRBV6-2 or TRBV6-3 combines with J gene TRBJ2-3, with 7 bases identical to TRBD2. Germline CDR1 reads MNHEY; CDR2 reads SVGEGT. CDR3 size: 16 residues. V was pared by 2 bases and J by 3 bases, with 8 bases of the junction left unmatched. The CDR3 DNA sequence: TGTGCCAGCAGTTACCCAGCAGGACTAGGGACAGATACGCAGTATTTT. Protein sequence: CASSYPAGLGTDTQYF.

This clone appeared many times. The chain uses TRBV7-9 and TRBJ2-1; D not resolved. Germline lookup yields CDR1 SEHNR and CDR2 FQNEAQ (reference sequence). The CDR3 sequence is 15 residues long. Trimming shortened V by 1 base and J by 3 bases, and 10 bases separated the two germline ends. In nucleotides, the CDR3 is TGTGCCAGCAGCTTAGTAACTAATTACTACAATGAGCAGTTCTTC. This codes for CASSLVTNYYNEQFF.

This clone was observed a few times. This chain uses TRBV6-2 or TRBV6-3 with TRBJ2-7; possibly TRBD1 for D (5 bases). Trimming pared 0 bases from V and 11 bases from J, leaving 14 bases between. The CDR3 is 13 amino acids. Germline assignment: CDR1 MNHEY and CDR2 SVGEGT. The CDR3: CASSYSTRGEKYF. CDR3 DNA: TGTGCCAGCAGTTACTCGACAAGGGGTGAGAAGTACTTC.

This clone was seen ten or more times. The V call is TRBV19, the J call TRBJ2-1; the D is unclear. Trimming removed 2 bases from V and 5 bases from J, with 7 bases in between. This CDR3 has 13 residues. The germline gives CDR1 LNHDA, CDR2 SQIVND (reference sequence). This CDR3 is CASSISHDNEQFF. The CDR3 nucleotides are TGTGCCAGTAGTATAAGCCACGACAATGAGCAGTTCTTC.

In its sample, this clone ranks as medium-sized. This chain connects TRBV12-3 or TRBV12-4 to TRBJ2-7, with a possible D match to TRBD1 (5 bases). The CDR3 contains 13 residues. The V end lost 5 bases, the J end lost 3 bases, and 11 bases lay between the germline ends. The CDR3 DNA sequence: TGTGCCAGCAGTCCTACTACAGGCTACGAGCAGTACTTC. Its translation is CASSPTTGYEQYF.

This sequence joins TRBV30 and TRBJ2-3; the D call may be TRBD1 or TRBD2 (6 bases each). Germline lookup yields CDR1 GTSNPN and CDR2 SVGIG (reference sequence). The CDR3 loop spans 12 amino acids. V was shortened by 3 bases and J by 12 bases, with 16 bases between the two germline ends. CDR3 in amino acids: CAWRHPGGTQYF. The CDR3 region has the DNA TGTGCCTGGAGACACCCCGGAGGGACACAGTATTTT.

The sample holds many counts of this clone. The V call is TRBV5-1, the J call TRBJ2-1; TRBD1 agrees at 7 bases. J lost 4 bases, V lost 2 bases, and 6 bases had no gene match. The V gene's germline CDR1 is SGHRS and CDR2 YFSETQ. CDR3 length: 15 residues. In nucleotides, the CDR3 is TGCGCCAGCAGCTTTAGAGGACAGGTATACAATGAGCAGTTCTTC. It encodes CASSFRGQVYNEQFF.

This chain uses TRBV11-1 with TRBJ2-1, with 8 nucleotides matching TRBD2. Germline V gene lookup returns CDR1 SGHAT and CDR2 FQDESV (reference sequence). The CDR3 has 15 amino acids. After removal of 8 bases from V and 0 bases from J, the junction contained 6 bases not matched to a gene. CDR3 region: CASRGGPSSYNEQFF. The DNA of the CDR3 is TGTGCCAGCCGGGGGGGACCAAGCTCCTACAATGAGCAGTTCTTC.

This clone is classed as medium-sized. The chain has TRBV6-1 and TRBJ2-7; TRBD2 matches 9 bases. Looked up from germline, CDR1 is MNHNS and CDR2 is SASEGT. This CDR3 contains 15 residues. Trimming cost V 2 bases and J 4 bases; bases outside gene matches: 6. CDR3 coding DNA: TGTGCCAGCAGTGAAACGGTGACTAGCGGTTACGAGCAGTACTTC. Its translation: CASSETVTSGYEQYF.

Many counts were recorded for this clone. The sample carries other DNA sequences with the same CDR3. V is TRBV25-1 and J is TRBJ2-1; a weak D match, TRBD2 (5 bases). V was pared by 4 bases and J by 6 bases, with 7 bases between. The CDR3 is 12 amino acids. Germline V gene lookup returns CDR1 MGHDK and CDR2 SYGVNS. In DNA, the CDR3 is TGTGCCAGCAGTGGCGAGGGCAATGAGCAGTTCTTC. It is translated as CASSGEGNEQFF.

The V and J genes are TRBV24-1 and TRBJ2-1, with unresolved D. Trimming shortened V by 8 bases and J by 6 bases, and 25 bases separated the two germline ends. CDR1 is KGHDR and CDR2 is SFDVKD in the germline V gene. The CDR3 spans 17 residues. CDR3 sequence reads: CATTYLLRNSAINEQFF. CDR3 in DNA: TGTGCCACCACTTATTTGTTGAGGAACAGTGCCATCAATGAGCAGTTCTTC.

The chain joins TRBV5-1 to TRBJ2-1, with 8 positions matching TRBD2. The CDR3 contains 15 residues. Germline CDR1 SGHRS, CDR2 YFSETQ. J lost 2 bases, V lost 5 bases, and 6 bases had no gene match. CDR3 bases: TGCGCCAGCAGGGACGTTAGCGGGACCTACAATGAGCAGTTCTTC. The encoded protein is CASRDVSGTYNEQFF.

With respect to this clone: Likely a read error: the CDR3 ends without its conserved phenylalanine or tryptophan. The CDR3 DNA reads as TGTGCCAGCAGTGAACGGACAGGGATCACTGAAGCTTTCTCT. Amino acid sequence: CASSERTGITEAFS. The genes are TRBV6-1 and TRBJ1-1; TRBD1 matches at 8 bases. J gave up 4 bases and V 2 bases, and 3 bases lay outside the gene matches. CDR1 and CDR2 (germline): MNHNS, SASEGT. The CDR3 has 14 residues.

This clone was counted only a few times. The CDR3 coding sequence is TGTGCCAGTAGCGGCCAGGGGCCTGAAGCTTTCTTT. Translating gives CASSGQGPEAFF. This chain links TRBV19 with TRBJ1-1; weak D call: TRBD1 (6 bases). Trimming pared 6 bases from V and 6 bases from J, leaving 11 bases between. Germline V gene data show CDR1 as LNHDA and CDR2 as SQIVND (reference sequence). CDR3 size: 12 residues.